This T cell receptor (beta chain) derives from a study of blood T cell repertoires in COVID-19. The CDR3 spans 12 residues. Germline CDR1 SNHLY, CDR2 FYNNEI. J was trimmed by 6 bases and V by 7 bases; bases with no gene match: 5. Some clones are missing from TCRdb's copy, which holds only in-frame ones; the method was immunoSEQ multiplex PCR. The table lists some 190,000 clones, roughly 83% of them singletons. This clone was counted once. The gene calls are TRBV2 and TRBJ1-1; 7 bases are shared with TRBD1. The clonotype was recovered from a middle-aged man with acute COVID-19. Sequences were obtained from PBMCs or T cells enriched from blood (not recorded which). CDR3 coding DNA: TGTGCCAGCACCAACAGGGGCGCTGAAGCTTTCTTT. Amino acids: CASTNRGAEAFF.